These 31 T cell receptor beta chains were all obtained from the same sample, sequenced in a study of T cells expressing NK-cell markers. TCRdb re-called the 5' RACE reads; one entry per CDR3 protein, DNA not given. The table for this sample gives some 450,000 distinct CDR3 sequences. The material sequenced was blood T cells: a sorted CD56 or NKG2C T cell subset, CD4+ or CD8+ T cells, or bulk PBMC T cells (not recorded which). The origin of the receptors is a woman aged 18-69 years in good health.

The J gene is TRBJ1-2, the V gene TRBV7-3; checking the TCRdb D call of TRBD1 is not possible without DNA. The CDR3 runs 18 residues. Germline CDR1 and CDR2: SGHTA and FQGTGA. CDR3 in amino acids: CASSLIGGQGVTNYGYTF.

The chain carries TRBV20-1 and TRBJ2-5; there is no DNA to check the TCRdb D call of TRBD1. Germline-derived CDR1 and CDR2 are DFQATT and SNEGSKA (reference sequence). CDR3 size: 16 residues. The CDR3 loop is CSARPDRGRSRETQYF.

The chain couples TRBV20-1 to TRBJ2-5; TCRdb reports TRBD2, a call that lacks DNA to check it against. This CDR3 has 15 amino acids. The germline V gene encodes CDR1 DFQATT and CDR2 SNEGSKA (reference sequence). This chain's CDR3 is CSVSGLAGDQETQYF.

V gene TRBV4-1 combines with J gene TRBJ1-5; the D call of TRBD1 rests on TCRdb alone, since no DNA is present to check it. Germline V lookup: CDR1 MGHRA, CDR2 YSYEKL. There are 15 residues in the CDR3. The chain's CDR3 is CASSQEEWDHQPQHF.

The chain has TRBV5-1 and TRBJ1-2. The CDR3 runs to 15 residues. Germline values: CDR1 SGHRS, CDR2 YFSETQ. CDR3 residues: CASSLEGLALDGYTF.

The chain recombines TRBV4-2 with TRBJ2-7; TCRdb designates TRBD2, a call that cannot be tested without DNA. The length of the CDR3 is 15 residues. Germline CDR1 is LGHNA and CDR2 is YNFKEQ. The CDR3 is CASSPDRTSGTEQYF.

The rearrangement joins TRBV5-6 to TRBJ1-2. The CDR3 covers 14 residues. Germline V gene sequence: CDR1 SGHDT, CDR2 YYEEEE. The chain's CDR3 is CASSLRDNVYGYTF. Full variable domain (missing parts from reference TRBV5-6 and TRBJ1-2): DAGVTQSPTHLIKTRGQQVTLRCSPKSGHDTVSWYQQALGQGPQFIFQYYEEEERQRGNFPDRFSGHQFPNYSSELNVNALLLGDSALYLCASSLRDNVYGYTFGSGTRLTVV.

The chain combines TRBV9 with TRBJ2-1; with no DNA, the TCRdb D assignment of TRBD1 cannot be verified. CDR1 and CDR2 from the germline V gene are SGDLS and YYNGEE. The CDR3 loop spans 15 amino acids. CDR3 sequence: CASSVATQGNNEQFF.

The chain combines TRBV5-4 with TRBJ2-3; the D gene TCRdb calls, TRBD2, cannot be checked with no DNA. Germline loops: CDR1 SGHNT, CDR2 YYREEE (reference sequence). The CDR3 has 16 residues. This CDR3 is CASSPGTSGTPDTQYF. The whole variable domain, filled in from reference TRBV5-4 and TRBJ2-3, reads ETGVTQSPTHLIKTRGQQVTLRCSSQSGHNTVSWYQQALGQGPQFIFQYYREEENGRGNFPPRFSGLQFPNYSSELNVNALELDDSALYLCASSPGTSGTPDTQYFGPGTRLTVL.

The chain is built from TRBV4-1 and TRBJ2-5; TCRdb picks TRBD2, but there is no DNA to check that call. From germline, CDR1 is MGHRA and CDR2 YSYEKL. This CDR3 has 15 amino acids. CDR3 sequence: CASSRGTISGETQYF.

The CDR3 sequence is CAISRTGTDTQYF. The chain combines TRBV10-3 with TRBJ2-3; the TCRdb call, TRBD1, lacks DNA for checking. In germline, CDR1 is ENHRY, CDR2 SYGVKD. The CDR3 runs 13 residues.

This CDR3 is CASTRSTHLTDTQYF. The V gene is TRBV5-5, the J gene TRBJ2-3; TCRdb picks TRBD1, but there is no DNA to check that call. Germline CDR1 reads SGHKS; CDR2 reads YYEKEE (reference sequence). This CDR3 spans 15 amino acids.

This chain links TRBV7-9 with TRBJ1-1; TCRdb calls TRBD1, which cannot be checked without DNA. The germline CDR1 and CDR2 sequences are SEHNR and FQNEAQ (reference sequence). CDR3 length: 13 amino acids. CDR3 in amino acids: CASRGGETVEAFF.

J is TRBJ2-1 and V is TRBV28; lacking DNA, the TRBD1 call made by TCRdb goes unchecked. The CDR3 runs to 16 residues. Germline V gene lookup returns CDR1 MDHEN and CDR2 SYDVKM. CDR3 region: CASSFYSGQVVDEQFF.

The V call is TRBV12-3 or TRBV12-4, the J call TRBJ2-1; TCRdb indicates TRBD1, and absent DNA this call remains unverified. The CDR3 contains 12 residues. The CDR3 is CASSFRDAEQFF.

This chain connects TRBV14 to TRBJ2-1; the D call from TCRdb, TRBD2, cannot be confirmed without DNA. This CDR3 is 16 amino acids long. CDR1 and CDR2 (germline): SGHDN, FVKESK. CDR3 sequence reads: CASSQALAGLDNEQFF. The variable domain in full, with the rest retrieved from reference TRBV14 and TRBJ2-1, is EAGVTQFPSHSVIEKGQTVTLRCDPISGHDNLYWYRRVMGKEIKFLLHFVKESKQDESGMPNNRFLAERTGGTYSTLKVQPAELEDSGVYFCASSQALAGLDNEQFFGPGTRLTVL.

This sequence joins TRBV20-1 and TRBJ2-7; the D call from TCRdb, TRBD2, cannot be confirmed without DNA. Germline V gene lookup returns CDR1 DFQATT and CDR2 SNEGSKA (reference sequence). This CDR3 has 15 residues. The CDR3 sequence: CSARDQGAVSYEQYF.

This chain uses TRBV29-1 with TRBJ2-6; the TCRdb call, TRBD2, lacks DNA for checking. The germline V gene has CDR1 SQVTM and CDR2 ANQGSEA. The CDR3 loop spans 14 amino acids. CDR3: CSVLSSVGANVLTF. Looking up the rest from reference TRBV29-1 and TRBJ2-6 gives the full variable domain: SAVISQKPSRDICQRGTSLTIQCQVDSQVTMMFWYRQQPGQSLTLIATANQGSEATYESGFVIDKFPISRPNLTFSTLTVSNMSPEDSSIYLCSVLSSVGANVLTFGAGSRLTVL.

CDR3 region: CASSLLPNTGELFF. The rearrangement links TRBV7-7 to TRBJ2-2. The V gene's germline CDR1 is SSHAT and CDR2 FNYEAQ (reference sequence). The CDR3 has 14 residues.

The chain uses TRBV24-1 and TRBJ2-1. The CDR3 consists of 13 residues. Germline CDR1 reads KGHDR; CDR2 reads SFDVKD. The CDR3 sequence is CATSGTPYNEQFF.

V is TRBV6-5 and J is TRBJ2-5; TCRdb calls TRBD1, which cannot be checked without DNA. The germline V gene has CDR1 MNHEY and CDR2 SVGAGI. This CDR3 is 15 amino acids long. The CDR3 protein is CASSSRQDLMETQYF.

CDR3 residues: CAIRDHLGSSNEQFF. This chain joins TRBV10-3 and TRBJ2-1. This CDR3 spans 15 amino acids. CDR1 is ENHRY and CDR2 is SYGVKD in the germline V gene.

The genes are TRBV6-2 or TRBV6-3 and TRBJ1-1; checking the TCRdb D call of TRBD1 is not possible without DNA. Germline V gene lookup returns CDR1 MNHEY and CDR2 SVGEGT. The CDR3 is 15 residues long. CDR3 amino acids: CASSSRGGIRTEAFF.

The chain's CDR3 is CASSKSYTGELFF. The rearrangement links TRBV7-9 to TRBJ2-2. CDR1 and CDR2 (germline): SEHNR, FQNEAQ (reference sequence). The length of the CDR3 is 13 residues.

The chain employs TRBV4-2 and TRBJ2-5; there is no DNA to check the TCRdb D call of TRBD2. CDR1 is LGHNA and CDR2 is YNFKEQ in the germline V gene. The CDR3 has 15 amino acids. This CDR3 reads CASSQVAGGGETQYF.

The CDR3 spells CASSARGGATDDAFF. This rearrangement joins TRBV6-1 to TRBJ1-1. This CDR3 region has 15 residues. Germline V gene sequence: CDR1 MNHNS, CDR2 SASEGT.

This chain links TRBV9 with TRBJ1-2; without DNA, the TCRdb call of TRBD1 cannot be checked. The CDR3 has 15 amino acids. In germline, CDR1 is SGDLS, CDR2 YYNGEE. The CDR3 here is CASSVSPKGDYGYTF.

This rearrangement joins TRBV7-8 to TRBJ2-2; as DNA is missing, the TRBD2 call by TCRdb cannot be tested. Germline V gene sequence: CDR1 SGHVS, CDR2 FQNEAQ. The CDR3 is 18 amino acids. CDR3 in amino acids: CASSLLTAGGSNTGELFF.

CDR3: CASSWLAGASYNEQFF. The chain carries TRBV7-9 and TRBJ2-1; TCRdb proposes TRBD2, but this gene call is untestable without DNA. Germline V gene lookup returns CDR1 SEHNR and CDR2 FQNEAQ (reference sequence). This CDR3 spans 16 amino acids.

The CDR3 spells CASSSGMWNTEAFF. The genes are TRBV11-2 and TRBJ1-1. CDR1 and CDR2 (germline): SGHAT, FQNNGV. The CDR3 loop spans 14 amino acids.

This chain joins TRBV6-5 and TRBJ1-4. CDR3 length equals 12 residues. Germline CDR1 MNHEY, CDR2 SVGAGI. CDR3: CAAGPTNEKLFF.